This TCR beta chain was identified during a study of blood T cell repertoires in COVID-19 (TCRdb year 2020). Context from the whole study: The collaborator samples originated in the United States, Italy and Spain and spanned the acute and convalescent phases of COVID-19. The material from the prospective study consisted of cDNA or gDNA derived from T cells, B-cell-depleted T cells, or PBMCs. Deeply sampled blood TCRbeta repertoires from subjects exposed to, actively infected with, or recovered from COVID-19 were included in the dataset. The repertoires were made available in a free public database intended to serve as a resource for research on the immune response to SARS-CoV-2. Samples were obtained from the ongoing ImmuneRACE study (first 160 participants) and from some 1,300 subjects provided by 6 global collaborators. Sample metadata almost always included a de-identified subject ID, COVID-19 status, age in years and sex. Where available, HLA class I and class II types were taken from metadata supplied by the sample provider and were not determined by assay-based typing. What the authors observed across the whole study: Clinical and demographic metadata were provided uncurated, with the amount varying by source and participant.

Worth noting for this clone: What antigen it recognizes has not been identified. Per-nucleotide qualities are absent, and no much larger clonotype sits a single base away.

The CDR3 measures 13 amino acids from cysteine to phenylalanine. The only DNA kept is the CDR3, 39 bases in frame from the first base. Per the germline V gene, MDHEN is the CDR1 and SYDVKM is the CDR2. The trim is 8 bases for V and 2 bases for J, with a gap of 12 bases between the germline ends. The collaborating institutions used their own protocols to collect whole blood in K2EDTA tubes. Collaborator samples were shipped for TCRbeta analysis as frozen whole blood, isolated PBMCs, or DNA extracted from either sample type. TCRbeta CDR3 regions were amplified from genomic DNA by means of the immunoSEQ Assay, a bias-controlled multiplex PCR. As for the authors' bioinformatics: The number of nucleated cells in each sample was estimated by amplification of reference gene primers within the assay. Sequence reads were collapsed and filtered to measure the absolute abundance of every unique TCRbeta CDR3 rearrangement. For each sample, productive Simpson clonality was calculated by taking the square root of Simpson's diversity index across productive rearrangements. Not all clones reach the TCRdb copy of this immuneACCESS table, which keeps in-frame sequences only. Checked studies attribute under half of the gap to unresolved V genes and leave the rest unexplained. That table is the source of V, J and clone size, and D and trimming were worked out from the DNA. Present in this sample are 90,000 to 120,000 clones, more than 85% of which were seen just once. The top ten clones comprise 0.97% of the sample.

The sample was peripheral blood. The chain was built from TRBV28 and TRBJ1-1; a confident D gene designation cannot be given. This clonotype was obtained from a man between 60 and 75 years old with acute or convalescent COVID-19. The DNA sequence is as follows: TGTGCCAGCGAGGGCCCAGGCAACACTGAAGCTTTCTTT. Its translation is CASEGPGNTEAFF.